Here is one T cell receptor beta chain with its context. The data stem from a study of cytomegalovirus exposure and HLA in healthy donors. Per germline, CDR1 MNHNY and CDR2 SVGAGI (reference sequence). The CDR3 consists of 13 residues. Trimming removed 5 bases at V and 9 bases at J, with 17 bases between. Nominal health characterized the donors when sampled, though unrecorded immune exposures were likely. With 60 Vbeta and 13 Jbeta primers, the PCR was carried out. Profiled with immunoSEQ multiplex PCR; TCRdb holds only in-frame clones, not every one. The sample holds approximately 160,000 clones, around three fifths seen once.

J is TRBJ2-7 and V is TRBV6-6; TRBD2 might be the D (6 bases). The sample comprised PBMCs. The TCR comes from a woman aged 30 to 39 in good health and CMV-seropositive. Here the CDR3 reads CASSGEVGSRQYF. For the CDR3, the DNA is TGTGCCAGCAGTGGGGAGGTTGGGTCGCGGCAGTACTTC.